This entry describes one T cell receptor (beta chain). The data were obtained in a study of blood T cell repertoires in COVID-19. Study in general: Whether acute or convalescent, the COVID-19 samples came from the United States, Italy and Spain. T cells, B-cell-depleted T cells, or PBMCs supplied cDNA or gDNA.

With 5 bases clipped from V and 2 bases from J, the junction kept 3 bases outside the gene matches. The CDR3 loop spans 14 amino acids. Per germline, CDR1 LNHDA and CDR2 SQIVND (reference sequence). In the original processing: By means of reference gene primer amplification, nucleated cell counts were estimated. Generated by immunoSEQ multiplex PCR, the TCRdb table keeps only in-frame clones and is missing some. Clonal size and the V and J genes are those of that table, whereas D and trimming came from the DNA. In the table there are tens of thousands of clones, 80% to 90% of which are singletons. The chain has TRBV19 and TRBJ2-3; 8 bases map to TRBD1. The sequence came from a man aged 30 to 45 with acute or convalescent COVID-19. The specimen was peripheral blood. The CDR3 protein is CASSPDRDTDTQYF. Here the CDR3 DNA reads TGTGCCAGTAGTCCGGACAGGGACACAGATACGCAGTATTTT.